This TCR beta chain was identified during a study of blood T cell repertoires in COVID-19. Overall study context: Samples of COVID-19 (acute and convalescent) were obtained from the United States, Italy and Spain. T cells, B-cell-depleted T cells, or PBMCs provided the cDNA or gDNA that served as material.

Per the original data handling: Cell counts per sample came from amplifying reference gene primers. TCRdb keeps only in-frame clones here, not all; method: immunoSEQ multiplex PCR. The V and J calls and clone size come from that table; D and trimming were worked out from the DNA. The sample lists 88,000 or so clones; around 79% were seen once. CDR1 is SGHRS and CDR2 is YFSETQ in the germline V gene. The CDR3 is 14 amino acids. Trimming pared 1 base from V and 8 bases from J, leaving 13 bases between. The chain recombines TRBV5-1 with TRBJ2-1; D possibly corresponds to TRBD2 (6 bases). The sequencing input was peripheral blood. This clonotype was obtained from a human donor in a cohort sampled during active COVID-19. DNA of the CDR3: TGCGCCAGCAGCTTGTTCCGGGAGCAGGATGAGCAGTTCTTC. As protein: CASSLFREQDEQFF.